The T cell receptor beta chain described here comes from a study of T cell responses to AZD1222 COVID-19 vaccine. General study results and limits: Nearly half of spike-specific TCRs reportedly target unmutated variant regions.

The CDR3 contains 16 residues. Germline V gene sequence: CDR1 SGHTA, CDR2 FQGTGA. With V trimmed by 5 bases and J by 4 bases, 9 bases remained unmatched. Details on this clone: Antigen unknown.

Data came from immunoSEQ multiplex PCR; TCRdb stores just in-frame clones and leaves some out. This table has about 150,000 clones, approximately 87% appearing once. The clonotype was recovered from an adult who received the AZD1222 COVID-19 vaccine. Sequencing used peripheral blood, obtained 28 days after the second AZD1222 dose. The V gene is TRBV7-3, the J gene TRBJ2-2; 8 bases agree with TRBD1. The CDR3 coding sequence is TGTGCCAGCAGCGCAGGGGGCGCCGGGAGCACCGGGGAGCTGTTTTTT. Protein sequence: CASSAGGAGSTGELFF.